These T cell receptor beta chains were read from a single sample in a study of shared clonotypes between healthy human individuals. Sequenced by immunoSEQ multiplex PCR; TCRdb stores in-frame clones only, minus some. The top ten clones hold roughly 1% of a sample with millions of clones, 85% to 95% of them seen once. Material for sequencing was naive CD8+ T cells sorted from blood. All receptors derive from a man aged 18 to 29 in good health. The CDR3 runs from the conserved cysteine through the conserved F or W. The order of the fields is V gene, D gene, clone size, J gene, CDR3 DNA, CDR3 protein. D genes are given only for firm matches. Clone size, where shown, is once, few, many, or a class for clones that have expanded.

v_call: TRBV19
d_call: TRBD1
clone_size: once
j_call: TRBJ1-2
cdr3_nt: TGTGCCAGTAGTATAGAGACGATGAGGGGGCCCCACCTGGACTATGGCTACACCTTC
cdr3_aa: CASSIETMRGPHLDYGYTF

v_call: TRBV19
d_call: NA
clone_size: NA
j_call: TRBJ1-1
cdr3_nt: TGTGCCAGTAGTATTGGGTTCACTGAAGCTTTCTTT
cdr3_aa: CASSIGFTEAFF

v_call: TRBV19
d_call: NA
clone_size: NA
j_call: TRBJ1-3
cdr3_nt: TGTGCCAGTAGTATAGGGGACATCGGAAACACCATATATTTT
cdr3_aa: CASSIGDIGNTIYF

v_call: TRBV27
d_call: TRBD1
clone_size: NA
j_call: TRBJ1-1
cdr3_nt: TGTGCCAGCAGTATTTCGACAGGGTCGAACACTGAAGCTTTCTTT
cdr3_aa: CASSISTGSNTEAFF

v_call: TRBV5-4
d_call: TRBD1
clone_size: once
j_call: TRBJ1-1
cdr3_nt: TGTGCCAGCAGGCTGACAGGGGGCACTGAAGCTTTCTTT
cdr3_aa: CASRLTGGTEAFF

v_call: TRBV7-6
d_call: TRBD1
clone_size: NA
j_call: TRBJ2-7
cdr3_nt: TGTGCCAGCAGCTTAGGGACAGGGATCTCCTACGAGCAGTACTTC
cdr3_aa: CASSLGTGISYEQYF

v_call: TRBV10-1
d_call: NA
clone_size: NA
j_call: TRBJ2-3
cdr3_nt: TGCGCCAGCAGTGAGGGACATCGCACAGATACGCAGTATTTT
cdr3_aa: CASSEGHRTDTQYF

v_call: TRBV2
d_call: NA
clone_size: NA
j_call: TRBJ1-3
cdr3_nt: TGTGCCAGCAGTCCGAGCGTTGGGTCCTCTGGAAACACCATATATTTT
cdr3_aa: CASSPSVGSSGNTIYF

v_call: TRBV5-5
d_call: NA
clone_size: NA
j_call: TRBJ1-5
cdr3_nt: TGTGCCAGCGCCAAGGGTGATTATAGCAATCAGCCCCAGCATTTT
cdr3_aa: CASAKGDYSNQPQHF

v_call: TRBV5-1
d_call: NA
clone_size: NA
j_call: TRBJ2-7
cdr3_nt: TGCGCCAGCAGCCCCGCGCCCGGGGGCACCTACGAGCAGTACTTC
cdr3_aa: CASSPAPGGTYEQYF

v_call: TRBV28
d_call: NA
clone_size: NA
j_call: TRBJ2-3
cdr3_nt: TGTGCCAGCAGCCCCGGTAGGGACACAGATACGCAGTATTTT
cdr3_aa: CASSPGRDTDTQYF

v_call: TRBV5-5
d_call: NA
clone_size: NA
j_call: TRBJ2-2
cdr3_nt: TGTGCCAGCTCCCGGGGGGCGCATTCATCCCTTACCAACACCGGGGAGCTGTTTTTT
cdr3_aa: CASSRGAHSSLTNTGELFF

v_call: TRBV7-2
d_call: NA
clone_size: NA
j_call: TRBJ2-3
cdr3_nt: TGTGCCAGCAGCTTAGATAGATACACAGATACGCAGTATTTT
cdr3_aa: CASSLDRYTDTQYF

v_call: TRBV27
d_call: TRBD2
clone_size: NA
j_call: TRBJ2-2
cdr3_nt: TGTGCCAGCAGAATCGCGGGAGGTACCGGGGAGCTGTTTTTT
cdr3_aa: CASRIAGGTGELFF

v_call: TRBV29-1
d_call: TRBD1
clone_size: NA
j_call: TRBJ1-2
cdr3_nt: TGCAGCGCTGTAGACAGGGTAGTTTCTAACTATGGCTACACCTTC
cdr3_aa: CSAVDRVVSNYGYTF

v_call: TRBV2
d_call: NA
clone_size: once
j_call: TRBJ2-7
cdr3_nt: TGTGCCAGCATGAACTACGAGCAGTACTTC
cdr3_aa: CASMNYEQYF

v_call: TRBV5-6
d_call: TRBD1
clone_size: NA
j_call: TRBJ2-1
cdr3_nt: TGTGCCAGCAGCGCATACAGGGGGCGCGCCTACAATGAGCAGTTCTTC
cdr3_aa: CASSAYRGRAYNEQFF

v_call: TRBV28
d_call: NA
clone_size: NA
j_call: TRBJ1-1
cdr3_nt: TGTGCCAGCAGTTTGGGGAAGAACACTGAAGCTTTCTTT
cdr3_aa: CASSLGKNTEAFF

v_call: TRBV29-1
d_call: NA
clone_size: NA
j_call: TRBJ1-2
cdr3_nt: TGCAGCGTTGGGTCGAACTATGGCTACACCTTC
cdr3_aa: CSVGSNYGYTF

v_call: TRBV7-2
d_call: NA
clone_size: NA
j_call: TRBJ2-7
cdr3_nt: TGTGCCAGCAGCTTCTTGGGGAGTGGAAGGAACGAGCAGTACTTC
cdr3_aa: CASSFLGSGRNEQYF

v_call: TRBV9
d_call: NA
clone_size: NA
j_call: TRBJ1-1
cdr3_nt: TGTGCCAGCAGCGTAGATTCAGGGTGGGCTGAAGCTTTCTTT
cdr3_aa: CASSVDSGWAEAFF

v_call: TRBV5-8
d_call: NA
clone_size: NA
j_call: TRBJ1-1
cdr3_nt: TGTGCCAGCAGCTTGGAGGGGGTTTGGGCTGAAGCTTTCTTT
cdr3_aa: CASSLEGVWAEAFF

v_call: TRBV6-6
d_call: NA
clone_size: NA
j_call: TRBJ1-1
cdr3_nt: TGTGCCAGCAGTTACTCGAATTGGGGCAGGAACACTGAAGCTTTCTTT
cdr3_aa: CASSYSNWGRNTEAFF

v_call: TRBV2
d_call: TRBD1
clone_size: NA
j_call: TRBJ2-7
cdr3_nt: TGTGCCAGCAATCCGACAGGGACCAAGACCTACGAGCAGTACTTC
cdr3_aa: CASNPTGTKTYEQYF

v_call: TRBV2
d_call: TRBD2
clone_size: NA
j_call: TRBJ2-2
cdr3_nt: TGTGCCAGCAGTCCTAGCGGGGGGCTAAACACCGGGGAGCTGTTTTTT
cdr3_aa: CASSPSGGLNTGELFF

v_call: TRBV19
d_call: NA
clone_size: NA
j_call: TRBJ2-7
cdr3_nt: TGTGCCAGTAGTACCGGGGCAGTCGACTGGCCCTACGAGCAGTACTTC
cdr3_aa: CASSTGAVDWPYEQYF

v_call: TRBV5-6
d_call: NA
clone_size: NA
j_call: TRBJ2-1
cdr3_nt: TGTGCCAGCAGCCTGGGTCGCTCCTACAATGAGCAGTTCTTC
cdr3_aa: CASSLGRSYNEQFF

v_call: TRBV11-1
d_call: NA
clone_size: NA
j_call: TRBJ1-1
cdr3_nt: TGTGCCAGCAGCGGAACAGAAAACACTGAAGCTTTCTTT
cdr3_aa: CASSGTENTEAFF

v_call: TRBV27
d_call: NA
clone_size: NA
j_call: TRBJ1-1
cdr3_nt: TGTGCCAGCAGTTTTGTCGGGGGTCTCGCTGAAGCTTTCTTT
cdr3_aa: CASSFVGGLAEAFF

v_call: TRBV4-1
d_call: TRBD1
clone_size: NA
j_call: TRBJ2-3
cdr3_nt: TGCGCCAGCAGCCCGACAGGGGGCCGCACAGATACGCAGTATTTT
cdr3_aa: CASSPTGGRTDTQYF

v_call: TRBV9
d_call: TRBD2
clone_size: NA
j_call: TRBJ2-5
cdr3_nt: TGTGCCAGCAGCCCGAGCGGGAGGATGGAAGAGACCCAGTACTTC
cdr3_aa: CASSPSGRMEETQYF

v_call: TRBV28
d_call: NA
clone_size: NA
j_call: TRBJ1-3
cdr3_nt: TGTGCCAGCAAGGGCCCGAAAGGAAACACCATATATTTT
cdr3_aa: CASKGPKGNTIYF

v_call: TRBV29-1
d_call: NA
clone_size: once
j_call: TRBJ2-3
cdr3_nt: TGCAGCGTTGAAGTGGGGAGTGGACATCAAGCCACAGATACGCAGTATTTT
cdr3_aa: CSVEVGSGHQATDTQYF

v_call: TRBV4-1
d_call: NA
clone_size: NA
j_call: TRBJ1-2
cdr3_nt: TGCGCCAGCAGCCAAGATCTAAGGGGAAACTATGGCTACACCTTC
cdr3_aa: CASSQDLRGNYGYTF

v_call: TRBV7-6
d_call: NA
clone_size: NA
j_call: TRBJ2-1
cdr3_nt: TGTGCCAGCAGCTTAGCCCGGGACGGCCAAAGCTCCTACAATGAGCAGTTCTTC
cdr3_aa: CASSLARDGQSSYNEQFF

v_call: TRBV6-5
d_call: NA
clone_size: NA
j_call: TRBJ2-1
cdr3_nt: TGTGCCAGCAGCTGGGGGGACTCGCAGTTCTTC
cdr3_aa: CASSWGDSQFF

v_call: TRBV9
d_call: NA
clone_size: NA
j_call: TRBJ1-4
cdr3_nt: TGTGCCAGCAGCGCCTCAGCGGCAACTAATGAAAAACTGTTTTTT
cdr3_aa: CASSASAATNEKLFF

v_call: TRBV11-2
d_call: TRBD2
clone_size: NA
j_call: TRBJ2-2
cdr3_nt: TGTGCCAGCAGCCCCGGACTAGCGGGGAACACCGGGGAGCTGTTTTTT
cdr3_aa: CASSPGLAGNTGELFF

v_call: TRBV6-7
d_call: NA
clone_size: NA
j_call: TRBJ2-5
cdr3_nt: TGTGCCAGCAGTTACATGTTCCAAGAGACCCAGTACTTC
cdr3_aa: CASSYMFQETQYF

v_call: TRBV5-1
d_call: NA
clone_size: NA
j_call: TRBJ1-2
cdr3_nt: TGCGCCAGCAGCTTAGGGACCGGCTATGGCTACACCTTC
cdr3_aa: CASSLGTGYGYTF

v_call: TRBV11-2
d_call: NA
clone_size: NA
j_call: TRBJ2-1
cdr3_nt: TGTGCCAGCAGCTTAGTGGGACTTTATAATGAGCAGTTCTTC
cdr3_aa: CASSLVGLYNEQFF